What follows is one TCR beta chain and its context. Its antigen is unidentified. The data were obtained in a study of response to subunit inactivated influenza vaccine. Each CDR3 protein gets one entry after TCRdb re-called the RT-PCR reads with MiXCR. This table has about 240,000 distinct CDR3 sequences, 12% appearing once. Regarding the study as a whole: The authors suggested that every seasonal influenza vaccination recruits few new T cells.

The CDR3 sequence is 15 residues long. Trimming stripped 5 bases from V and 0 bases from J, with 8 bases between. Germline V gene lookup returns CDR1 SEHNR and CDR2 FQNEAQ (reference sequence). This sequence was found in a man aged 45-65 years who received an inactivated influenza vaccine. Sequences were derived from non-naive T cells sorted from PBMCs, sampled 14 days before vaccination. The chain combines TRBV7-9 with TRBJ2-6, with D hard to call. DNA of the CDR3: TGTGCCAGCAGCAACAGATACTCTGGGGCCAACGTCCTGACTTTC. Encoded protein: CASSNRYSGANVLTF.